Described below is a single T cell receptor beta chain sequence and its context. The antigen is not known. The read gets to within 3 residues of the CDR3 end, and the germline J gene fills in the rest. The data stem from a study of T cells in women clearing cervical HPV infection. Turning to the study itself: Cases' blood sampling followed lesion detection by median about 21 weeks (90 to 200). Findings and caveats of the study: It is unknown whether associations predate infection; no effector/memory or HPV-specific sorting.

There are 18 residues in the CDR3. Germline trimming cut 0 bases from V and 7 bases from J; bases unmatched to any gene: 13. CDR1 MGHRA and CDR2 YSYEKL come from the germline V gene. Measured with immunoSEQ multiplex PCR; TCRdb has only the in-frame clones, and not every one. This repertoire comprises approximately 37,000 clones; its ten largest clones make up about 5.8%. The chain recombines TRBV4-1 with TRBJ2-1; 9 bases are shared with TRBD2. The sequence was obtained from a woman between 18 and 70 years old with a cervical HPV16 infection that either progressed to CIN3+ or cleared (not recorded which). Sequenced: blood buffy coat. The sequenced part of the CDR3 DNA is TGCGCCAGCAGCCAAGATTCCGAGGGGGCGGGAGGGCGGAATGAG. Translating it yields CASSQDSEGAGGRNE. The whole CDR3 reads CASSQDSEGAGGRNEQFF.